This T cell receptor (beta chain) came from a study of Ad26.COV2.S vaccination and SARS-CoV-2 variants. Treatment given: some 20 received Ad26.COV2.S at low or high dose, single or two shots; about 5 received placebo; per-sample allocation not given. Sampling occurred on day 63 after the first vaccine or placebo injection. The CDR3 totals 12 residues. CDR1 and CDR2 from the germline V gene are SNHLY and FYNNEI. Trimming stripped 6 bases from V and 6 bases from J, with 12 bases between. The protocol was immunoSEQ multiplex PCR, while the TCRdb copy is restricted to in-frame clones and leaves out a portion. This table has roughly 270,000 clones, about 90% appearing once.

The sequence was obtained from a person aged 18-65 years who received the Ad26.COV2.S COVID-19 vaccine or a placebo. The chain links TRBV2 to TRBJ2-7; D call uncertain. Specimen: peripheral blood, collected in a trial of Ad26.COV2.S vaccine versus placebo. The CDR3 DNA reads TGTGCCAGCAGCCTAGGTTACGGCGAGCAGTACTTC. It codes for CASSLGYGEQYF.